A selection of T cell receptor beta chains follows, all from one sample in a study of blood T cell repertoires in COVID-19. Profiling relied on immunoSEQ multiplex PCR, and the TCRdb table lists in-frame clones only, not all of them. The data hold fewer than 85,000 clones, with more than 75% observed a single time. The specimen was peripheral blood. All receptors come from a human donor in a cohort sampled during active COVID-19. Both conserved end residues are part of each CDR3. A D gene is named only where the DNA matches it firmly. Part of the rows lack a size; the others show once, few, many or a class for expanded clones.

D: TRBD1
size: -
V: TRBV10-3
J: TRBJ2-7
DNA: TGTGCCATCGGGGACAGTCCCTACGAGCAGTACTTC
CDR3: CAIGDSPYEQYF

D: -
size: -
V: TRBV19
J: TRBJ1-1
DNA: TGTGCCAGTAGGGATGGCGGCCGGAACACTGAAGCTTTCTTT
CDR3: CASRDGGRNTEAFF

D: -
size: few
V: TRBV5-1
J: TRBJ2-7
DNA: TGCGCCAGCAGCCGGGACTTGGGCTACGAGCAGTACTTC
CDR3: CASSRDLGYEQYF

D: TRBD2
size: once
V: TRBV11-2
J: TRBJ2-7
DNA: TGTGCCAGCAGCTTAGTAGGCGGGGGAAACGCCTACGAGCAGTACTTC
CDR3: CASSLVGGGNAYEQYF

D: TRBD1
size: -
V: TRBV7-8
J: TRBJ1-2
DNA: TGTGCCAGCAGCCGTGGGACAGGGGGTAACTATGGCTACACCTTC
CDR3: CASSRGTGGNYGYTF

D: TRBD2
size: -
V: TRBV7-8
J: TRBJ2-5
DNA: TGTGCCAGCAGCTTATACGGGAGGGAGACCCAGTACTTC
CDR3: CASSLYGRETQYF

D: -
size: -
V: TRBV6-4
J: TRBJ1-2
DNA: TGTGCCAGCAGTTCAGACAGCCGCTATGGCTACACCTTC
CDR3: CASSSDSRYGYTF

D: -
size: -
V: TRBV4-1
J: TRBJ1-4
DNA: TGCGCCAGCAGCCAAGATTGGTCCGGCCGAGGAGAAAAACTGTTTTTT
CDR3: CASSQDWSGRGEKLFF

D: TRBD2
size: -
V: TRBV11-2
J: TRBJ2-7
DNA: TGTGCCAGCAGCCAAGGGAGGGGACGGGCGGCCTACGAGCAGTACTTC
CDR3: CASSQGRGRAAYEQYF

D: -
size: -
V: TRBV3-1/TRBV3-2
J: TRBJ2-3
DNA: TGTGCCAGCAGCCATTGGGGAGACCAAAGCACAGATACGCAGTATTTT
CDR3: CASSHWGDQSTDTQYF

D: TRBD1
size: -
V: TRBV6-5
J: TRBJ1-6
DNA: TGTGCCAGCAGTTGGGGGACAGGGGATAATTCACCCCTCCACTTT
CDR3: CASSWGTGDNSPLHF

D: -
size: -
V: TRBV27
J: TRBJ1-1
DNA: TGTGCCAGCAGTTTACCAGGGAGGGGAACTGAAGCTTTCTTT
CDR3: CASSLPGRGTEAFF

D: -
size: -
V: TRBV28
J: TRBJ2-5
DNA: TGTGCCAGCAGTTACATGAAAGAGACCCAGTACTTC
CDR3: CASSYMKETQYF

D: TRBD2
size: -
V: TRBV25-1
J: TRBJ2-1
DNA: TGTGCAGCAGCGGATCAGTCGGCGGGGGGGCCGAGGCATGAGCAGTTCTTC
CDR3: CAAADQSAGGPRHEQFF

D: TRBD1
size: -
V: TRBV2
J: TRBJ1-3
DNA: TGTGCCAGCAGTGAACAAGGGACAGGGGGAAACACCATATATTTT
CDR3: CASSEQGTGGNTIYF

D: -
size: -
V: TRBV4-3
J: TRBJ1-2
DNA: TGCGCCAGCAGCCAAGATTACGGGTCTTATGGCTACACCTTC
CDR3: CASSQDYGSYGYTF

D: TRBD1
size: -
V: TRBV4-2
J: TRBJ1-6
DNA: TGTGCCAGCAGCCAGGGGACAGGGGGCGCAGCCCTCCACTTT
CDR3: CASSQGTGGAALHF

D: TRBD1
size: -
V: TRBV3-1/TRBV3-2
J: TRBJ1-1
DNA: TGTGCCAGCAGCCATAAAGGGGACAGGGGAACTGAAGCTTTCTTT
CDR3: CASSHKGDRGTEAFF

D: -
size: -
V: TRBV12-3/TRBV12-4
J: TRBJ1-1
DNA: TGTGCCAGCAGTCTGGGGCCCGACACTGAAGCTTTCTTT
CDR3: CASSLGPDTEAFF

D: -
size: once
V: TRBV30
J: TRBJ2-1
DNA: TGTGCCTGGAGTGTAGTAGCCGATGAGCAGTTCTTC
CDR3: CAWSVVADEQFF

D: -
size: -
V: TRBV13
J: TRBJ1-4
DNA: TGTGCCAGCAGCACGCGTTTGGAGGGGGAAAAACTGTTTTTT
CDR3: CASSTRLEGEKLFF

D: -
size: -
V: TRBV11-2
J: TRBJ2-7
DNA: TGTGCCAGCAGCCTCGGACGGGGAATCACCCCGATCCTTTACGAGCAGTACTTC
CDR3: CASSLGRGITPILYEQYF

D: TRBD1
size: -
V: TRBV15
J: TRBJ1-1
DNA: TGTGCCACCAGCAGAGGTTCTCGAGGGGGCTACTTGAACACTGAAGCTTTCTTT
CDR3: CATSRGSRGGYLNTEAFF

D: -
size: -
V: TRBV19
J: TRBJ1-1
DNA: TGTGCCAGTAGTATGGGATCCCGTCTTTTACAGGGAATTGGAACTGAAGCTTTCTTT
CDR3: CASSMGSRLLQGIGTEAFF

D: -
size: -
V: TRBV20-1
J: TRBJ2-7
DNA: TGCAGTGCTAGTGGGGCTTACGAGCAGTACTTC
CDR3: CSASGAYEQYF

D: TRBD2
size: -
V: TRBV19
J: TRBJ2-3
DNA: TGTGCCAGTAGTTTCGCCGATCCACTACTAGCGGGGGGAACAGATACGCAGTATTTT
CDR3: CASSFADPLLAGGTDTQYF

D: TRBD1
size: -
V: TRBV5-1
J: TRBJ1-1
DNA: TGCGCCAGCAGCTATCATAGACCGGGACAGGGGGAGTGGGGCACTGAAGCTTTCTTT
CDR3: CASSYHRPGQGEWGTEAFF